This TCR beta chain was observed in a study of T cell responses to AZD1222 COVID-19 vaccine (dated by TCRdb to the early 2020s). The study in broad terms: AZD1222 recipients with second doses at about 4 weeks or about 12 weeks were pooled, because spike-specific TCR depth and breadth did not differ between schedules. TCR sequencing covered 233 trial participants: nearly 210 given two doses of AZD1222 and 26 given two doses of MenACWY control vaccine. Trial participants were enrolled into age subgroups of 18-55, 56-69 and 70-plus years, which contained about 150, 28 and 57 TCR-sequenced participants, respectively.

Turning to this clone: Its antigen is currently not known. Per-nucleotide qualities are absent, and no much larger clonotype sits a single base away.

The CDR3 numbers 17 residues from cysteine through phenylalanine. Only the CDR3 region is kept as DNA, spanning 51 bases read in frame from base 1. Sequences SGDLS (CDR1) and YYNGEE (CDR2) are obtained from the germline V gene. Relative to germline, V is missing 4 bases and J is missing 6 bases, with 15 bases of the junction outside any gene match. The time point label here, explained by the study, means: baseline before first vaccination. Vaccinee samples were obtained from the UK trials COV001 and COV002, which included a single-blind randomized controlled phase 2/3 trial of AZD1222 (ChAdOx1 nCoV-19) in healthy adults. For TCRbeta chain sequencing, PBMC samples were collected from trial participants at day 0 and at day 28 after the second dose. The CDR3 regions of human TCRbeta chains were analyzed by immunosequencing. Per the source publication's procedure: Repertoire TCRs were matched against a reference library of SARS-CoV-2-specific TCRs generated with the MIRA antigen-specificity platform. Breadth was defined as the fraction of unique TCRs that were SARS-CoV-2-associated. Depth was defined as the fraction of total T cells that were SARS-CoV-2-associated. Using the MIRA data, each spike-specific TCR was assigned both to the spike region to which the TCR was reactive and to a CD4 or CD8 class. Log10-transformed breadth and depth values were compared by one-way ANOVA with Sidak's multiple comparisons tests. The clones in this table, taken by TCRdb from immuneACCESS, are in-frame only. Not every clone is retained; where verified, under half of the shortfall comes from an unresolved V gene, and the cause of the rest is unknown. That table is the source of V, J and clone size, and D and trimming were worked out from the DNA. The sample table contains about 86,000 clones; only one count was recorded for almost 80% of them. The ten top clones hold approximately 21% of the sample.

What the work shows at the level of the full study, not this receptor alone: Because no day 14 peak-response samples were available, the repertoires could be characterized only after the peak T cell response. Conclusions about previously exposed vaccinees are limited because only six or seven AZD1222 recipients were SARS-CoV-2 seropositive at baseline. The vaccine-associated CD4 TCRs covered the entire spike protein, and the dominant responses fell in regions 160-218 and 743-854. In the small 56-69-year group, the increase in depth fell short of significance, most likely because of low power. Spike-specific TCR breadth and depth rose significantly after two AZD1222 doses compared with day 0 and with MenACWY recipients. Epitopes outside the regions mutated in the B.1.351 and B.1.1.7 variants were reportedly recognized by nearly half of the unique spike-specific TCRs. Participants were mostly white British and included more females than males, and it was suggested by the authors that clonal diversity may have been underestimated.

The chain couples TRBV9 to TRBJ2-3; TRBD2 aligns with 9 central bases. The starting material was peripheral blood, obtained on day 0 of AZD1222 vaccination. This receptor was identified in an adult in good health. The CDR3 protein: CASSTSVVAGDRDTQYF. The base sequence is TGTGCCAGCAGCACTAGCGTGGTAGCGGGAGATAGGGATACGCAGTATTTT.